This T cell receptor (beta chain) originates from a study of graft-versus-host responses after intestinal transplantation. Study-wide findings and caveats: Association was observed between peak circulating GvH clone levels and early post-transplant HvG declines.

On this clone: The antigen is unknown.

V gave up 0 bases and J gave up 7 bases, with 9 bases separating them. CDR1 is MNHEY, CDR2 SVGAGI, per germline. The CDR3 sequence is 13 residues long. Profiled with immunoSEQ multiplex PCR; TCRdb holds only in-frame clones, not every one. The profile shows about 39,000 clones, 90% to 95% of them singletons. The genes are TRBV6-5 and TRBJ1-2, with D unclear. The material sequenced was unstimulated CD8+ T cells sorted from spleen or lymph node cells, taken before transplant. This TCR was recovered from a human donor who was the organ donor for an intestinal transplant. In nucleotides, the CDR3 is TGTGCCAGCAGTTACTCGAGCTCGGGTGGCTACACCTTC. It translates to CASSYSSSGGYTF.